This T cell receptor beta chain was found in a study of T cells in women clearing cervical HPV infection. Study overall: No precancer developed; the control's incident HPV16 infection cleared within 12 months. Case blood drawn at lesion detection; control blood after infection cleared.

Germline-derived CDR1 and CDR2 are GTSNPN and SVGIG (reference sequence). V lost 2 bases and J lost 1; bases outside the gene matches: 7. This CDR3 is 16 amino acids long. For this clone: Read sequence stops 3 residues before the CDR3 end, and the germline J gene provides the missing end.

Some clones are missing from TCRdb's copy, which holds only in-frame ones; the method was immunoSEQ multiplex PCR. The sample data list tens of thousands of clones. This chain joins TRBV30 and TRBJ2-5, with 10 bases aligning to TRBD2. The sequence was collected from a woman aged 18 to 69 with a cervical HPV16 infection that either progressed to CIN3+ or cleared (not recorded which). Material for sequencing was blood buffy coat. The sequenced part of the CDR3 DNA is TGTGCCTGGAGTTTGGTAGCGGGGGGTTTCCAAGAGACC. It codes for CAWSLVAGGFQET. The entire CDR3 reads CAWSLVAGGFQETQYF.